The 21 T cell receptor beta chains reported below all come from one sample, sequenced in a study of cytomegalovirus exposure and HLA in healthy donors. PCR amplification relied on 60 Vbeta primers (plus 13 Jbeta primers). Sequenced by immunoSEQ multiplex PCR; TCRdb stores in-frame clones only, minus some. The table records 110,000 to 150,000 clones, roughly a tenth of them present only once. Sequenced: PBMCs. Every receptor here comes from a male donor in good health and CMV-seronegative.

The chain is built from TRBV7-9 and TRBJ2-1, with 7 nucleotides matching TRBD1. Germline V gives CDR1 SEHNR, CDR2 FQNEAQ (reference sequence). The CDR3 covers 17 residues. V trimming: 0 bases; J trimming: 7 bases; junction bases outside the gene matches: 12. The CDR3 DNA follows: TGTGCCAGCAGCTTAGCGGGCCGAGACAGGGCTACAAATGAGCAGTTCTTC. Protein sequence: CASSLAGRDRATNEQFF.

The rearrangement links TRBV6-6 to TRBJ1-2; D remains ambiguous. The V and J ends lost 5 bases and 8 bases respectively, with 15 bases between them. CDR3 size: 13 residues. Germline assignment: CDR1 MNHNY and CDR2 SVGAGI (reference sequence). The CDR3 bases are TGTGCCAGCAGTCACCAGGATTTCGGCGGCTACACCTTC. Residues: CASSHQDFGGYTF.

This chain uses TRBV9 with TRBJ2-7; 7 nucleotides line up with TRBD1. The junction had 6 bases not matched to a gene; V was cut back by 4 bases and J by 2 bases. CDR1 SGDLS and CDR2 YYNGEE come from the germline V gene. CDR3 length: 14 residues. CDR3 coding DNA: TGTGCCAGCAGCTCCCGGGACAGCCCCTACGAGCAGTACTTC. It codes for CASSSRDSPYEQYF.

The chain combines TRBV5-1 with TRBJ1-3; unclear D gene. V dropped 0 bases and J dropped 0 bases, with 13 bases sitting between them. CDR3 length equals 17 residues. Germline CDR1 reads SGHRS; CDR2 reads YFSETQ. CDR3 in DNA: TGCGCCAGCAGCTTGGGACTTTTGAGCTACTCTGGAAACACCATATATTTT. Its translation: CASSLGLLSYSGNTIYF.

A few counts support this clone. The J gene is TRBJ1-5, the V gene TRBV28; possibly TRBD1 for D (6 bases). The CDR3 contains 15 residues. V gave up 4 bases and J gave up 0 bases, with 10 bases separating them. Germline V gene lookup returns CDR1 MDHEN and CDR2 SYDVKM. The CDR3 DNA sequence: TGTGCCAGCAGTTGGACAGCCGTTAGCAATCAGCCCCAGCATTTT. Translated: CASSWTAVSNQPQHF.

The rearrangement joins TRBV6-1 to TRBJ2-6, with D possibly TRBD2 on 6 matching bases. With 8 bases removed from V and 3 bases from J, the gap between germline ends came to 11 bases. Germline-derived CDR1 and CDR2 are MNHNS and SASEGT. The CDR3 is 14 amino acids. The CDR3 coding sequence is TGTGCCAGCGCAACCGGGGGTGGGGCCAACGTCCTGACTTTC. It encodes CASATGGGANVLTF.

In this sample, this clone turned up a few times. The chain is built from TRBV2 and TRBJ2-3; no definite D call. Germline CDR1 reads SNHLY; CDR2 reads FYNNEI. The CDR3 is made up of 15 amino acids. V was cut by 7 bases and J by 0 bases, with 14 bases left in between. The CDR3: CASTAQTDSTDTQYF. Here the CDR3 DNA reads TGTGCCAGCACAGCGCAGACGGATAGCACAGATACGCAGTATTTT.

This clone has only a few counts. This rearrangement joins TRBV29-1 to TRBJ1-1, with D possibly TRBD1 on 5 matching bases. Germline V gene data show CDR1 as SQVTM and CDR2 as ANQGSEA. V dropped 6 bases and J dropped 1 base, with 9 bases sitting between them. This CDR3 region has 12 residues. CDR3 nucleotides: TGCAGCGTCGTAGGGGAGAACACTGAAGCTTTCTTT. Protein sequence: CSVVGENTEAFF.

This sequence joins TRBV14 and TRBJ1-2; D might be TRBD1 (5 bases). The CDR3 runs to 13 residues. V was trimmed by 0 bases and J by 9 bases, leaving 11 bases between them. Per germline, CDR1 SGHDN and CDR2 FVKESK. CDR3 in amino acids: CASSQDSGYCYTF. CDR3 sequence (DNA): TGTGCCAGCAGCCAAGATTCAGGGTATTGCTACACCTTC. The entire variable domain, with the rest obtained from reference TRBV14 and TRBJ1-2, is as follows: EAGVTQFPSHSVIEKGQTVTLRCDPISGHDNLYWYRRVMGKEIKFLLHFVKESKQDESGMPNNRFLAERTGGTYSTLKVQPAELEDSGVYFCASSQDSGYCYTFGSGTRLTVV.

The genes are TRBV7-9 and TRBJ2-5; 9 positions agree with TRBD2. The CDR3 is 17 residues long. Germline trimming cut 4 bases from V and 1 base from J; bases unmatched to any gene: 10. The germline V gene encodes CDR1 SEHNR and CDR2 FQNEAQ (reference sequence). The CDR3 DNA is TGTGCCAGCAGCTCCCCCTGGCGGGAGGGCCTCCAAGAGACCCAGTACTTC. Translated: CASSSPWREGLQETQYF.

In its sample, this clone was seen a few times. J is TRBJ1-5 and V is TRBV4-3; weak D call: TRBD1 (6 bases). The CDR3 length is 14 residues. Per the germline V gene, CDR1 is LGHNA and CDR2 is YSLEER. The V end was cut by 4 bases, the J end by 6 bases, with 13 bases between. CDR3 in DNA: TGCGCCAGCAGCCCCCACAGGGCAGGTCAGCCCCAGCATTTT. It is translated as CASSPHRAGQPQHF.

Comments on this clone: The CDR3 ends on some other residue instead of the conserved phenylalanine or tryptophan, so this is likely a read error. The V gene is TRBV28, the J gene TRBJ2-2; 7 bases are a match to TRBD1. CDR3 length: 16 residues. Losses at the gene ends were 6 bases for V and 5 bases for J; bases not matched to a gene: 12. Germline V gives CDR1 MDHEN, CDR2 SYDVKM. The CDR3 coding sequence is TGTGCCAGCAGCCCCTTGAAGGGGGCAAGGACCGGGGAGCTGTTTGTT. It codes for CASSPLKGARTGELFV.

The chain uses TRBV28 and TRBJ2-1, with 11 bases that match TRBD2. Looked up from germline, CDR1 is MDHEN and CDR2 is SYDVKM. CDR3 length: 16 amino acids. Trimming removed 6 bases from V and 4 bases from J; junction bases left unmatched: 8. The CDR3 loop reads CASSLTSGGGYNEQFF. CDR3 coding DNA: TGTGCCAGCAGCCTTACTAGCGGGGGAGGATACAATGAGCAGTTCTTC.

There are a few counts of this clone. The genes are TRBV4-3 and TRBJ2-1, with 9 bases identical to TRBD2. This CDR3 region has 16 residues. The germline V gene encodes CDR1 LGHNA and CDR2 YSLEER. V shed 1 base and J 3 bases; nucleotides not matched to a gene: 4. The DNA for the CDR3 is TGCGCCAGCAGCCAAGTAAGCGGGGGGTACTACAATGAGCAGTTCTTC. As protein: CASSQVSGGYYNEQFF.

The sample holds a few counts of this clone. The CDR3 DNA sequence: TGTGCCAGCAGCTTAGGGGCAGGGGCCTTCTACGAGCAGTACTTC. It is translated as CASSLGAGAFYEQYF. The rearrangement uses TRBV7-9 and TRBJ2-7; D is perhaps TRBD1 (6 bases). There are 15 residues in the CDR3. Trimming stripped 1 base from V and 3 bases from J, with 13 bases between. Germline V CDR1 and CDR2: SEHNR, FQNEAQ (reference sequence).

This clone came up a few times. The rearrangement uses TRBV7-9 and TRBJ2-3; TRBD1 aligns across 8 bases. CDR3 size: 14 residues. V was pared by 5 bases and J by 4 bases, with 5 bases of the junction left unmatched. Looked up from germline, CDR1 is SEHNR and CDR2 is FQNEAQ (reference sequence). The CDR3, as DNA: TGTGCCAGCAGCCCCGGACAGGGCCCAGATACGCAGTATTTT. This sequence encodes CASSPGQGPDTQYF.

This chain joins TRBV10-3 and TRBJ1-6; D gene uncertain. The V and J ends lost 0 bases and 12 bases respectively, with 18 bases between them. The CDR3 contains 16 residues. CDR1 ENHRY and CDR2 SYGVKD come from the germline V gene. The CDR3 reads CAISESGRESTRPLHF. CDR3 in DNA: TGTGCCATCAGTGAGTCAGGGCGGGAATCAACAAGACCCCTCCACTTT.

This clone has just a few counts. This sequence joins TRBV5-1 and TRBJ2-5; TRBD1 might be the D (5 bases). The better agreement between TRBJ2-7 and the DNA end casts doubt on the J call. Germline CDR1 SGHRS, CDR2 YFSETQ. There are 12 residues in the CDR3. The CDR3 spells CASSLVGREQYF. Written as DNA, the CDR3 is TGCGCCAGCAGCTTGGTGGGGCGCGAGCAGTACTTC.

This clone was counted only a few times. The J gene is TRBJ2-2, the V gene TRBV4-3; 7 nucleotides match TRBD2. The CDR3 length is 16 residues. Germline V CDR1 and CDR2: LGHNA, YSLEER. J lost 5 bases, V lost 0 bases, and 6 bases had no gene match. CDR3 sequence (DNA): TGCGCCAGCAGCCAAGAGCTCACTAGCGTAACCGGGGAGCTGTTTTTT. Amino acid sequence: CASSQELTSVTGELFF.

This clone was seen only a few times. The V call is TRBV2, the J call TRBJ1-1; 10 bases match TRBD1. The CDR3 loop spans 13 amino acids. Trimming cost V 4 bases and J 7 bases; bases outside gene matches: 3. Germline V CDR1 and CDR2: SNHLY, FYNNEI. The CDR3 nucleotides are TGTGCCAGCAGTGGGACAGGGGGGGGTGAAGCTTTCTTT. Protein: CASSGTGGGEAFF.

This clone came up a few times. A junction boundary mismatches the germline segment, possibly from a read error. V gene TRBV7-2 combines with J gene TRBJ2-7, with D maybe TRBD2 (5 bases). The CDR3 has 12 residues. Germline CDR1 and CDR2: SGHTA and FQGNSA. The CDR3 bases are TGTGCCAGCAGATTAGGAGGCTACGAGCAGTACTTC. Its protein is CASRLGGYEQYF.